This T cell receptor (beta chain) was identified in a study of cytomegalovirus exposure and HLA in healthy donors. Across the whole study: From donors who were HLA-typed, an early data release held around 80 million unique TCRs. Study findings and constraints: The majority of TCR sequences were rare, yet some public TCRs appeared in many donors. Most TCR beta V segments were productive about 90% or about 30% of the time in an earlier analysis.

60 Vbeta and 13 Jbeta primers were used in PCR. Method: immunoSEQ multiplex PCR; TCRdb's copy keeps in-frame clones and lacks some. This sample has about 130,000 clones; 65% to 80% occur once, and the top ten carry over 1.5%. In the case of this clone: Its specificity is unknown.

Losses at the gene ends were 5 bases for V and 4 bases for J; bases not matched to a gene: 7. This CDR3 contains 14 residues. Germline lookup yields CDR1 SGDLS and CDR2 YYNGEE. The genes are TRBV9 and TRBJ1-1; TRBD1 aligns across 8 bases. Sequenced: PBMCs. This TCR was recovered from a human donor in good health. CDR3 nucleotide sequence: TGTGCCAGCAGAGCGACAGGGGATGGCACTGAAGCTTTCTTT. Amino acids: CASRATGDGTEAFF.